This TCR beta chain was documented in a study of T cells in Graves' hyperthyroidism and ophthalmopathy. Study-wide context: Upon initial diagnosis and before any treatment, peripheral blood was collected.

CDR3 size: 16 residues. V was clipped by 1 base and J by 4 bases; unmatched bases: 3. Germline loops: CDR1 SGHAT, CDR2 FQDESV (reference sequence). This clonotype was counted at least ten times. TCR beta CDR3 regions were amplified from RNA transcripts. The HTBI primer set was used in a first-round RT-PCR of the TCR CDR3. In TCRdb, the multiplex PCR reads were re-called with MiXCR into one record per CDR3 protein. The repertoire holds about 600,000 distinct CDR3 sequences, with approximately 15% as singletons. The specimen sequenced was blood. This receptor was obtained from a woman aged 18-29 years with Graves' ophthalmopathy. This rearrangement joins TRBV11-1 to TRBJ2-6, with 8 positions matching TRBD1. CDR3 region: CASSLVRGPGANVLTF. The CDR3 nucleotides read TGTGCCAGCAGCTTAGTCAGGGGGCCCGGGGCCAACGTCCTGACTTTC.